The TCR beta chain described here comes from a study of cytomegalovirus exposure and HLA in healthy donors. The study, taken as a whole, reports: Analysis was carried out at a later point, and it linked a missense DCLRE1C variant to TCR beta V- and J-gene trimming. There was a cluster of highly shared sequence variants that was likely a sequencing artifact.

There are 12 residues in the CDR3. Trimming took 5 bases from V and 2 from J, leaving 10 bases between them. From germline, CDR1 is GTSNPN and CDR2 SVGIG (reference sequence). About this clone itself: The antigen is undetermined.

The PCR contained 60 Vbeta and 13 Jbeta primers. In the study's own analysis: Per a later analysis, the number of unique TCR beta chains was about 80 million, of which around 9.9 million were shared. The table came from immunoSEQ multiplex PCR; TCRdb's copy has only in-frame clones and leaves some out. D and trimming were read from the DNA, whereas the V and J calls and clone size are those reported in that table. The sample has 180,000 or so clones; 75% are singletons. The J gene is TRBJ2-7, the V gene TRBV30, with TRBD2 as a possible D gene (6 bases). Sequences were obtained from PBMCs. This TCR came from a woman in her thirties or forties in good health and CMV-seropositive. CDR3 residues: CAWGRGAYEQYF. The CDR3 bases are TGTGCCTGGGGGCGCGGGGCCTACGAGCAGTACTTC.